This T cell receptor (beta chain) stems from a study of blood T cell repertoires in COVID-19. Looking at the study overall: Spain, Italy and the United States supplied samples that represented acute and convalescent COVID-19.

Original methodology: Estimation of nucleated cell counts relied on the amplification of reference gene primers. Profiling relied on immunoSEQ multiplex PCR, and the TCRdb table lists in-frame clones only, not all of them. That table gives V, J and clone size, and the DNA gave D and trimming. The sample contains some 80,000 clones, roughly four fifths of which appear only once. The CDR3 contains 15 residues. Trimming removed 0 bases at V and 5 bases at J, with 13 bases between. Germline V gene lookup returns CDR1 MNHEY and CDR2 SVGAGI. The sequence was collected from a woman aged 65 to 85 with acute or convalescent COVID-19. The chain couples TRBV6-5 to TRBJ1-1; D remains ambiguous. The sequenced sample consisted of peripheral blood. CDR3 sequence (DNA): TGTGCCAGCAGTTACTCGAGGGCAACGGGTACTGAAGCTTTCTTT. Protein sequence: CASSYSRATGTEAFF.